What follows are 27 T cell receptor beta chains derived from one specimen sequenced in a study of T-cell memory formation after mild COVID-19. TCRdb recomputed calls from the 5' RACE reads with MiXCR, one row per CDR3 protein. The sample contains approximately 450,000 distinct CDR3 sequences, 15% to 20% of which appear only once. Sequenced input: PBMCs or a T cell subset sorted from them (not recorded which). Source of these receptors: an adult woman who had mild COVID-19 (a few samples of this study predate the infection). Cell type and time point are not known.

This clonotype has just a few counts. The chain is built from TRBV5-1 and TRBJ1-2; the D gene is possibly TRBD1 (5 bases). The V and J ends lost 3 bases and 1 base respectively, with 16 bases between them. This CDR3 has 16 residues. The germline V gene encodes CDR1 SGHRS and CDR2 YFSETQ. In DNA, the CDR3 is TGCGCCAGCAGCTCCACGGGACGGGGGGTTAACTATGGCTACACCTTC. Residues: CASSSTGRGVNYGYTF.

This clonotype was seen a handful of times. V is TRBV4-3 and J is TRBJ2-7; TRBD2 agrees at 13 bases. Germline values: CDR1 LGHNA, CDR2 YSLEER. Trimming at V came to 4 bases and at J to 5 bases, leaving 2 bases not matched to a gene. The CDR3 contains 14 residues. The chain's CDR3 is CASSPGTSGNEQYF. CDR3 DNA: TGCGCCAGCAGCCCCGGGACTAGCGGGAACGAGCAGTACTTC.

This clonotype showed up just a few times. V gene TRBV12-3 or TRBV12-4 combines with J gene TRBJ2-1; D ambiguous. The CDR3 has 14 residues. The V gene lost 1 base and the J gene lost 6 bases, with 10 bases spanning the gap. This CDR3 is CASSLGVEANEQFF. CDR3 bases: TGTGCCAGCAGTTTAGGGGTAGAGGCCAATGAGCAGTTCTTC.

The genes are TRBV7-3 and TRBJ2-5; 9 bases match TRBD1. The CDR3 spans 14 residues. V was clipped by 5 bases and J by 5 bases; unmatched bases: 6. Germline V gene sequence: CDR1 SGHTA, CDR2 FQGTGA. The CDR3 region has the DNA TGTGCCAGCAGCACTACAGGGGGCGGGGAGACCCAGTACTTC. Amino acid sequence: CASSTTGGGETQYF.

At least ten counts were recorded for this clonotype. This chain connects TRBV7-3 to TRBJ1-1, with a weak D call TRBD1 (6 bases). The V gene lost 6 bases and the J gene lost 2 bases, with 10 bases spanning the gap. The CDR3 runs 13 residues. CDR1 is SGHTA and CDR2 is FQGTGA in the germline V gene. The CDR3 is CASSATGNTEAFF. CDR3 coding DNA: TGTGCCAGCAGTGCGACAGGCAACACTGAAGCTTTCTTT.

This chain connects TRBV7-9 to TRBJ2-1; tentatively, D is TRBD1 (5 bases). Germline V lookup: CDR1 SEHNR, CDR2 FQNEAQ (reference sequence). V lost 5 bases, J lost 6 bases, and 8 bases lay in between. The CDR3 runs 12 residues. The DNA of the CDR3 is TGTGCCAGCAGCACAGGAATCAATGAGCAGTTCTTC. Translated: CASSTGINEQFF.

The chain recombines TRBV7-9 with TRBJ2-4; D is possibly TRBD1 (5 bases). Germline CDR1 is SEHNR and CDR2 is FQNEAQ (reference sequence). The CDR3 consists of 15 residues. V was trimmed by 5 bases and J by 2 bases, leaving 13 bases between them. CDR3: CASSPSQGTKNIQYF. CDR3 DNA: TGTGCCAGCAGCCCTTCGCAGGGAACCAAAAACATTCAGTACTTC.

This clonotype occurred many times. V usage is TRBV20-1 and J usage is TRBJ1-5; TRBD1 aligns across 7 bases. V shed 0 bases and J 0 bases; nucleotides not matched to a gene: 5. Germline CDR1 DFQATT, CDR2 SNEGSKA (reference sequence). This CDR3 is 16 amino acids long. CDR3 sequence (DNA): TGCAGTGCTAGAGACAGGGGGATATATAGCAATCAGCCCCAGCATTTT. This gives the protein CSARDRGIYSNQPQHF.

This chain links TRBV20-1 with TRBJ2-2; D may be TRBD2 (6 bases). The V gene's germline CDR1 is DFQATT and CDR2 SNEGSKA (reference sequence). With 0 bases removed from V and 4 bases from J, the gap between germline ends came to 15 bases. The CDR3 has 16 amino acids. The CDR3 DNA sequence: TGCAGTGCTAGAGAAACTAGCATCGGGGTCACCGGGGAGCTGTTTTTT. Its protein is CSARETSIGVTGELFF.

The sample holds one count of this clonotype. This CDR3 is CASSLETGGYTF. CDR3 sequence (DNA): TGTGCCAGCAGCTTAGAGACAGGGGGCTACACCTTC. The chain joins TRBV7-2 to TRBJ1-2, with 7 bases identical to TRBD1. V lost 1 base to trimming and J lost 8 bases; unmatched junction nucleotides: 1. Germline CDR1 and CDR2: SGHTA and FQGNSA. CDR3 length equals 12 residues.

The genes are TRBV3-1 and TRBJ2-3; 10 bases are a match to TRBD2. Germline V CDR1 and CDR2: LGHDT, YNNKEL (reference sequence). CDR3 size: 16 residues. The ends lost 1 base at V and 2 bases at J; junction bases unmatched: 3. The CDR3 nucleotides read TGTGCCAGCAGCCAAGGCCTAGCGGGAGACACAGATACGCAGTATTTT. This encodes CASSQGLAGDTDTQYF.

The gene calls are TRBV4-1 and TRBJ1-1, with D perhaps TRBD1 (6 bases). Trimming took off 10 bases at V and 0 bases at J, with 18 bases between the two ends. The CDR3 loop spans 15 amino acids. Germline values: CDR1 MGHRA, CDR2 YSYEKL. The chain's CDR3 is CATTQWDTLNTEAFF. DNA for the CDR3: TGCGCCACCACTCAATGGGACACCTTGAACACTGAAGCTTTCTTT.

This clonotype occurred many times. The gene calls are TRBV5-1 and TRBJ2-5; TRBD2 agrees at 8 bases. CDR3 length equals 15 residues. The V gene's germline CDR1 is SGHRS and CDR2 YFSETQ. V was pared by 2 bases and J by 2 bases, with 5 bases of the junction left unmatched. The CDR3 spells CASSFGTGGQETQYF. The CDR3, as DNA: TGCGCCAGCAGCTTTGGTACGGGGGGGCAAGAGACCCAGTACTTC.

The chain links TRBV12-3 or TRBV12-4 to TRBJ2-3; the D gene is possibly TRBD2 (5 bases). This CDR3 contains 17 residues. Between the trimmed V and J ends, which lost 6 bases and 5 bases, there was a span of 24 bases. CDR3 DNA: TGTGCCAGCAGCCCCCCGGGGTGGGGTCCGACCGTAGATACGCAGTATTTT. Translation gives CASSPPGWGPTVDTQYF.

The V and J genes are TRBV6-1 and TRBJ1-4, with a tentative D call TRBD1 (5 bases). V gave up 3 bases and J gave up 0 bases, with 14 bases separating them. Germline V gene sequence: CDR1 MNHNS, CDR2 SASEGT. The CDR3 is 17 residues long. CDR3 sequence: CASSDWGRRATNEKLFF. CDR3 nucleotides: TGTGCCAGCAGTGACTGGGGGAGAAGAGCAACTAATGAAAAACTGTTTTTT.

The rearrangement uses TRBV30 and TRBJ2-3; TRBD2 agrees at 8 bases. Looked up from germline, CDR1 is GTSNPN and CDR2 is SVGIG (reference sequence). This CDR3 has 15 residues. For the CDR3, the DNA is TGTGGCCTGGAGAGGCTCACCGGGGGGGCAGATACGCAGTATTTT. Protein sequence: CGLERLTGGADTQYF.

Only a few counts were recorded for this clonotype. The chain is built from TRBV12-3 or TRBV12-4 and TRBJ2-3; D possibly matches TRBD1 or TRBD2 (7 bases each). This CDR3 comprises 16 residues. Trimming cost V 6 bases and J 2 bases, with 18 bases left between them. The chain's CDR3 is CASSHPGGGSTDTQYF. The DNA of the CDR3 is TGTGCCAGCAGCCACCCAGGGGGGGGATCCACAGATACGCAGTATTTT.

The CDR3 protein is CASSPDRPTYEQYF. CDR3 DNA sequence: TGTGCCAGCTCACCGGACAGACCTACCTACGAGCAGTACTTC. V is TRBV18 and J is TRBJ2-7, with D perhaps TRBD1 (6 bases). CDR1 is KGHSH and CDR2 is LQKENI in the germline V gene. V was cut by 3 bases and J by 2 bases, with 11 bases left in between. The CDR3 extends over 14 amino acids.

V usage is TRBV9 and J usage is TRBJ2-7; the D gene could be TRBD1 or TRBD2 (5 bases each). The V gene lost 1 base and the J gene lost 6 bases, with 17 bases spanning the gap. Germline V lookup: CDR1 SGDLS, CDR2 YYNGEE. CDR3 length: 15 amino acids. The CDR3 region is CASSVCYGGPCEQYF. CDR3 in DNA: TGTGCCAGCAGCGTATGCTATGGGGGTCCCTGCGAGCAGTACTTC.

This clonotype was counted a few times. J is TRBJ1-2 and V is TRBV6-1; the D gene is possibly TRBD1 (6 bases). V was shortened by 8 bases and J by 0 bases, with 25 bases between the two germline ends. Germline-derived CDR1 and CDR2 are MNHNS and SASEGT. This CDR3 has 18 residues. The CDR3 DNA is TGTGCCAGCCGTAACTTCGGGGGTGGGGGCATTTCTAACTATGGCTACACCTTC. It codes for CASRNFGGGGISNYGYTF.

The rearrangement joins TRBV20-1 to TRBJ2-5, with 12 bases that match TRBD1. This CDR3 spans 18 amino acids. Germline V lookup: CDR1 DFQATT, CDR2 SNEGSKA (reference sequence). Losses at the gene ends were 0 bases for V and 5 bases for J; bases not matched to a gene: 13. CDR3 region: CSARDLGQGAGIRETQYF. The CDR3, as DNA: TGCAGTGCTAGAGACCTGGGACAGGGGGCTGGGATACGGGAGACCCAGTACTTC.

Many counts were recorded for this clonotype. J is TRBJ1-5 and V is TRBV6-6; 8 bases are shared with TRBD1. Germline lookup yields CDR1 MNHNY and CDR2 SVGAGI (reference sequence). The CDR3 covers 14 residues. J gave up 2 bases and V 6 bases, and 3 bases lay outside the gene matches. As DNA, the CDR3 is TGTGCCAGCAGCTACAGGGGGGGCAATCAGCCCCAGCATTTT. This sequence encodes CASSYRGGNQPQHF.

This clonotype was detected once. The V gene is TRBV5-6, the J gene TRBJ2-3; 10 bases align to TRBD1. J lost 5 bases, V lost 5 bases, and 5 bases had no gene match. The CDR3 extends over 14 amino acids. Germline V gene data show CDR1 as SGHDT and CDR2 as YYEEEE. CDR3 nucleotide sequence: TGTGCCAGCAGGTGGACAGGGGGATTAGATACGCAGTATTTT. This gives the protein CASRWTGGLDTQYF.

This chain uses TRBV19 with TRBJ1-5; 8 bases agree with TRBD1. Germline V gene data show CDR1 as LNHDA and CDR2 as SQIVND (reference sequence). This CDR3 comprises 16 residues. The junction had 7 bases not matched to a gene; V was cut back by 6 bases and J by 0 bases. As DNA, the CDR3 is TGTGCCAGTAGCCAGGACAGGGCCTATAGCAATCAGCCCCAGCATTTT. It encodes CASSQDRAYSNQPQHF.

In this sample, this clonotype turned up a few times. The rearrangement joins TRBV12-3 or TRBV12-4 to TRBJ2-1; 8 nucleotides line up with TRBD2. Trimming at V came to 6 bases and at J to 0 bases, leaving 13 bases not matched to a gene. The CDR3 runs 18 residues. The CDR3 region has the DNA TGTGCCAGCAGCCCCGGGCTAGCGGGTGAATCCTCCTACAATGAGCAGTTCTTC. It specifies CASSPGLAGESSYNEQFF.

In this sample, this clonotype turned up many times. The CDR3 nucleotides are TGCGCCAGCAGCCTGGGCCGGGAAGATACGCAGTATTTT. Amino acids: CASSLGREDTQYF. The chain joins TRBV4-1 to TRBJ2-3, with D perhaps TRBD2 (5 bases). The germline V gene encodes CDR1 MGHRA and CDR2 YSYEKL. The V end was cut by 4 bases, the J end by 5 bases, with 10 bases between. The CDR3 spans 13 residues.

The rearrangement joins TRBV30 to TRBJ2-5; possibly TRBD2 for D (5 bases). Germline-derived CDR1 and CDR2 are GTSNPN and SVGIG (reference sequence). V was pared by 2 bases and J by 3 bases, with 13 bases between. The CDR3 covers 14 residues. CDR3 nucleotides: TGTGCCTGGAGTCGCCCTCTGAGGGAAGAGACCCAGTACTTC. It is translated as CAWSRPLREETQYF.